These 2 T cell receptor beta chains were all obtained from the same sample, sequenced in a study of regulatory T cells in long-lasting Graves disease. As for time point: newly diagnosed GD, antithyroid drugs for less than 3 months. PBMC RNA was the source of the TCR library. For TCR beta, libraries came from iRepertoire HTBI primers and Arm-PCR of CDR3 regions. From the multiplex PCR reads, TCRdb called clonotypes with MiXCR, one entry per CDR3 protein. The sample comprises around 420,000 distinct CDR3 sequences, 15% of which are singletons, and approximately 22% rests with the top ten. Sequenced here: peripheral blood mononuclear cells (PBMCs), sampled at new diagnosis, from a patient treated with antithyroid drugs. The source of these receptors is a female donor with Graves disease.

This clonotype occurred many times. This chain connects TRBV20-1 to TRBJ2-7, with D possibly called TRBD1 or TRBD2 (7 bases each). The ends were cut back, 5 bases at V and 7 bases at J, with 21 bases in the middle. CDR3 size: 14 residues. The germline CDR1 and CDR2 sequences are DFQATT and SNEGSKA (reference sequence). CDR3 coding DNA: TGCAGTGCTGGGGGGGGAGGGGGCGCGGGGGAGCAGTACTTC. Protein: CSAGGGGGAGEQYF.

In its sample, this clonotype was seen many times. V is TRBV3-1 and J is TRBJ2-1, with D tentatively TRBD2 (6 bases). Germline CDR1 is LGHDT and CDR2 is YNNKEL (reference sequence). The CDR3 runs 14 residues. The ends were cut back, 1 base at V and 9 bases at J, with 13 bases in the middle. CDR3 DNA sequence: TGTGCCAGCAGCCAAGGGAATACGCGGGGTGAGCAGTTCTTC. This sequence encodes CASSQGNTRGEQFF.